A selection of T cell receptor beta chains follows, all from one sample in a study of T cell responses to AZD1222 COVID-19 vaccine. Clones were sequenced by immunoSEQ multiplex PCR, and TCRdb holds only the in-frame ones, with some missing. The sample carries 150,000 or so clones, 85% to 95% recorded once. The sequences come from peripheral blood, collected on day 0 of AZD1222 vaccination. The source is an adult in good health. Both conserved end residues are part of each CDR3. Fields, in order: J gene, D gene, V gene, clone size, CDR3 protein, CDR3 DNA. A D gene is named only where the DNA matches it firmly. A clone size is listed for some rows: how often the clone was seen (once, few, many), or a class if it is expanded.

>TRBJ2-7|TRBD2|TRBV6-1|.
CASSELIKGRGGYEQYF
TGTGCCAGCAGTGAATTAATAAAAGGGCGGGGAGGGTACGAGCAGTACTTC
>TRBJ1-2|.|TRBV5-6|.
CASSYVPKDYGYTF
TGTGCCAGCAGCTATGTACCCAAGGACTATGGCTACACCTTC
>TRBJ1-4|TRBD1|TRBV5-4|.
CASSLQQGLGTKLFF
TGTGCCAGCAGCTTACAACAGGGGTTGGGTACAAAACTGTTTTTT
>TRBJ1-6|.|TRBV19|.
CASSTGDNSPLHF
TGTGCCAGTAGTACCGGGGATAATTCACCCCTCCACTTT
>TRBJ2-7|TRBD2|TRBV28|.
CASNEGGLAASYEQYF
TGTGCCAGCAACGAGGGCGGACTAGCGGCCTCCTACGAGCAGTACTTC
>TRBJ1-6|.|TRBV4-2|.
CASSQARDRPSPLHF
TGTGCCAGCAGCCAAGCCCGGGACCGACCGTCACCCCTCCACTTT
>TRBJ2-7|TRBD1|TRBV7-9|.
CASSLGGGQGNNEQYF
TGTGCCAGCAGCTTAGGGGGTGGACAGGGAAACAACGAGCAGTACTTC
>TRBJ1-6|.|TRBV3-1/TRBV3-2|.
CASSVHREMCSPLHF
TGTGCCAGCAGCGTCCATCGGGAGATGTGTTCACCCCTCCACTTT
>TRBJ1-2|.|TRBV7-9|.
CASSLAAVSNYGYTF
TGTGCCAGCAGCTTAGCGGCAGTCTCCAACTATGGCTACACCTTC
>TRBJ2-2|TRBD2|TRBV28|.
CASMGGATGELFF
TGTGCCAGCATGGGAGGGGCCACCGGGGAGCTGTTTTTT
>TRBJ1-1|TRBD1|TRBV11-2|.
CASSPRSTQGAYDEAFF
TGTGCCAGCAGCCCCAGGTCGACCCAGGGGGCGTATGATGAAGCTTTCTTT
>TRBJ2-5|TRBD1|TRBV6-6|.
CASSPGTGGETQYF
TGTGCCAGCAGTCCCGGGACAGGGGGAGAGACCCAGTACTTC
>TRBJ2-7|TRBD1|TRBV2|once
CASRDRGLEQYF
TGTGCCAGCAGGGACAGGGGGCTCGAGCAGTACTTC
>TRBJ2-2|TRBD1|TRBV7-3|.
CASSLNRDRGWTGELFF
TGTGCCAGCAGCTTAAACCGGGACAGGGGATGGACCGGGGAGCTGTTTTTT
>TRBJ1-5|.|TRBV5-1|.
CASSRDGTNQPQHF
TGCGCCAGCAGTCGGGACGGAACCAATCAGCCCCAGCATTTT
>TRBJ1-1|TRBD1|TRBV6-5|once
CASSHRGRGTEAFF
TGTGCCAGCAGTCACAGGGGGCGAGGCACTGAAGCTTTCTTT
>TRBJ2-7|TRBD2|TRBV3-1/TRBV3-2|.
CASSQQLAGNRQYF
TGTGCCAGCAGCCAACAATTAGCGGGGAATAGGCAGTACTTC
>TRBJ1-1|.|TRBV6-5|.
CASRPHVEMNTEAFF
TGTGCCAGCAGACCCCATGTTGAGATGAACACTGAAGCTTTCTTT
>TRBJ2-5|TRBD2|TRBV5-1|.
CASSLVMATRLAGAWGETQYF
TGCGCCAGCAGCTTGGTAATGGCCACCAGGCTAGCGGGGGCTTGGGGGGAGACCCAGTACTTC
>TRBJ2-7|.|TRBV28|.
CASSFYRLSYEQYF
TGTGCCAGCAGCTTTTACCGTCTTTCCTACGAGCAGTACTTC
>TRBJ1-2|.|TRBV2|.
CASSPALYGYTF
TGTGCCAGCAGTCCTGCACTATATGGCTACACCTTC
>TRBJ1-5|.|TRBV28|once
CASNGNQPQHF
TGTGCCAGCAACGGCAATCAGCCCCAGCATTTT
>TRBJ2-1|.|TRBV7-3|.
CASSIGLTTYNEQFF
TGTGCCAGCAGCATCGGACTAACCACTTACAATGAGCAGTTCTTC
>TRBJ2-1|.|TRBV24-1|once
CATGGVANEQFF
TGTGCCACCGGTGGTGTGGCCAATGAGCAGTTCTTC
>TRBJ2-7|TRBD1|TRBV25-1|.
CASRGQGVYEQYF
TGTGCCAGCCGTGGGCAGGGGGTGTACGAGCAGTACTTC
>TRBJ2-7|.|TRBV19|.
CASSKGGWDLSYEQYF
TGTGCCAGTAGTAAGGGGGGCTGGGATCTCTCCTACGAGCAGTACTTC
>TRBJ1-4|.|TRBV7-9|.
CASSFILTNEKLFF
TGTGCCAGCAGCTTTATCCTAACTAATGAAAAACTGTTTTTT
>TRBJ2-6|.|TRBV7-3|.
CASSQRALSPTGANVLTF
TGTGCCAGCAGCCAGAGGGCACTTAGCCCGACTGGGGCCAACGTCCTGACTTTC
>TRBJ2-3|.|TRBV25-1|.
CASSRIGTDTQYF
TGTGCCAGCAGCAGGATCGGCACAGATACGCAGTATTTT
>TRBJ2-2|.|TRBV14|once
CASSQEFFFKSNTGELFF
TGTGCCAGCAGCCAAGAGTTCTTTTTCAAATCGAACACCGGGGAGCTGTTTTTT
>TRBJ1-2|TRBD1|TRBV29-1|.
CSVGDRGGYGYTF
TGCAGCGTTGGTGACAGGGGAGGGTATGGCTACACCTTC
>TRBJ1-5|.|TRBV24-1|once
CASGGAEQPQHF
TGTGCCTCTGGGGGCGCGGAGCAGCCCCAGCATTTT
>TRBJ2-5|TRBD1|TRBV6-6|few
CASSYSGTGRGETQYF
TGTGCCAGCAGTTACTCCGGGACAGGGAGGGGAGAGACCCAGTACTTC
>TRBJ2-1|.|TRBV20-1|.
CSASREGGSSYNEQFF
TGCAGTGCTAGTAGGGAAGGGGGGAGCTCCTACAATGAGCAGTTCTTC
>TRBJ2-3|.|TRBV6-2/TRBV6-3|once
CASSYEGGESDTQYF
TGTGCCAGCAGTTACGAGGGCGGGGAGTCAGATACGCAGTATTTT
>TRBJ2-1|TRBD1|TRBV4-3|.
CASSHRDSSYNEQFF
TGCGCCAGCAGCCATCGGGACAGCTCCTACAATGAGCAGTTCTTC
>TRBJ1-2|TRBD1|TRBV3-1/TRBV3-2|.
CASSQVGQGAWVGYTF
TGTGCCAGCAGCCAAGTTGGACAGGGGGCGTGGGTTGGCTACACCTTC